Listed below are T cell receptor beta chains from one sample, sequenced in a study of blood T cell repertoires in COVID-19. Sequenced by immunoSEQ multiplex PCR; TCRdb stores in-frame clones only, minus some. The sample has about 94,000 clones, 84% seen once. Sequenced input: peripheral blood. The receptors were gathered from a man aged 60 to 69 with acute or convalescent COVID-19. Each CDR3 is given with its conserved first and last residue. A D gene is named only where the DNA matches it firmly. Where a row states a size, it is once, few, many or the class of an expanded clone; other rows omit it.

>TRBD2|TRBJ2-5|TRBV3-1/TRBV3-2|once
CASSLRTSGGQETQYF
TGTGCCAGCAGCCTTCGTACTAGCGGGGGGCAAGAGACCCAGTACTTC
>TRBD2|TRBJ2-5|TRBV2|once
CASRELAGVQETQYF
TGTGCCAGCAGGGAACTAGCGGGGGTCCAGGAGACCCAGTACTTC
>TRBD1|TRBJ1-2|TRBV18|NA
CASSPRTGGDYGYTF
TGTGCCAGCTCACCAAGGACAGGGGGGGACTATGGCTACACCTTC
>NA|TRBJ1-1|TRBV5-1|NA
CASSLAGVKGTEAFF
TGCGCCAGCAGCTTGGCCGGGGTGAAGGGAACTGAAGCTTTCTTT
>NA|TRBJ2-7|TRBV7-9|many
CASSTPSQGFSYEQYF
TGTGCCAGCAGCACGCCCTCACAGGGATTTTCCTACGAGCAGTACTTC
>TRBD1|TRBJ2-4|TRBV6-1|NA
CASSEVNRGLQNIQYF
TGTGCCAGCAGTGAAGTAAACAGGGGGTTACAAAACATTCAGTACTTC
>NA|TRBJ1-3|TRBV28|once
CASSFRVTKGNTIYF
TGTGCCAGCAGTTTCCGGGTCACGAAAGGAAACACCATATATTTT
>NA|TRBJ1-1|TRBV20-1|NA
CSARDPTEAFF
TGCAGTGCTAGAGATCCGACTGAAGCTTTCTTT
>TRBD1|TRBJ2-1|TRBV5-1|few
CASSLAGTGLYNEQFF
TGCGCCAGCAGCTTGGCAGGGACAGGGCTCTACAATGAGCAGTTCTTC
>TRBD2|TRBJ2-2|TRBV11-3|few
CASSSWGGNTGELFF
TGTGCCAGCAGCTCCTGGGGGGGGAACACCGGGGAGCTGTTTTTT
>NA|TRBJ2-1|TRBV7-2|once
CASSLIRVDEQFF
TGTGCCAGCAGCTTAATTCGCGTTGATGAGCAGTTCTTC
>NA|TRBJ2-7|TRBV14|NA
CASSRDHWDTAYEQYF
TGTGCCAGCAGCCGAGATCACTGGGACACCGCCTACGAGCAGTACTTC
>NA|TRBJ1-2|TRBV15|NA
CATSRDLLEGLNYGYTF
TGTGCCACCAGCAGAGATCTCTTGGAGGGACTCAACTATGGCTACACCTTC
>NA|TRBJ2-7|TRBV11-2|NA
CASSLGQSYEQYF
TGTGCCAGCAGCTTAGGACAGTCCTACGAGCAGTACTTC
>NA|TRBJ1-2|TRBV11-2|few
CASSLAGGDSYGYTF
TGTGCCAGCAGCCTGGCCGGGGGAGATAGCTATGGCTACACCTTC
>TRBD1|TRBJ1-6|TRBV3-1/TRBV3-2|once
CASSQDPRDRNSPLHF
TGTGCCAGCAGCCAAGATCCCCGGGACAGAAATTCACCCCTCCACTTT
>NA|TRBJ1-3|TRBV15|NA
CATSRDRESSGNTIYF
TGTGCCACCAGCAGAGATAGGGAGAGCTCTGGAAACACCATATATTTT
>NA|TRBJ1-2|TRBV19|NA
CASSNDDSYNYGYTF
TGTGCCAGTTCGAACGACGACAGTTATAACTATGGCTACACCTTC
>TRBD2|TRBJ2-3|TRBV5-1|NA
CASSRSSGGITDTQYF
TGCGCCAGCAGCCGATCTAGCGGGGGGATCACAGATACGCAGTATTTT
>TRBD1|TRBJ2-1|TRBV30|NA
CAWSVGGSYNEQFF
TGTGCCTGGAGTGTAGGGGGCAGTTACAATGAGCAGTTCTTC
>TRBD1|TRBJ1-1|TRBV29-1|NA
CSVGWDSRTEAFF
TGCAGCGTTGGGTGGGACAGCCGCACTGAAGCTTTCTTT
>NA|TRBJ1-1|TRBV3-1/TRBV3-2|NA
CASRRVGNTEAFF
TGTGCCAGCAGACGGGTGGGGAACACTGAAGCTTTCTTT
>TRBD1|TRBJ1-5|TRBV6-5|NA
CASSYSQGNQPQHF
TGTGCCAGCAGTTATTCACAGGGGAATCAGCCCCAGCATTTT
>NA|TRBJ1-3|TRBV5-4|NA
CASSWRGGNTIYF
TGTGCCAGCAGTTGGAGGGGCGGAAACACCATATATTTT
>TRBD1|TRBJ2-2|TRBV6-5|NA
CASSSGTGINTGELFF
TGTGCCAGCAGTTCCGGGACAGGGATCAACACCGGGGAGCTGTTTTTT
>TRBD2|TRBJ2-3|TRBV5-5|NA
CASSQRPAGGTDTQYF
TGTGCCAGCAGCCAAAGACCAGCGGGGGGCACAGATACGCAGTATTTT
>TRBD2|TRBJ2-3|TRBV11-3|NA
CASSLGTGGTDTQYF
TGTGCCAGCAGCTTAGGAACGGGGGGGACAGATACGCAGTATTTT
>NA|TRBJ1-2|TRBV5-1|NA
CASSLGVMAGGYTF
TGCGCCAGCAGCTTGGGGGTAATGGCAGGCGGCTACACCTTC
>NA|TRBJ1-6|TRBV2|NA
CASNPGEFFNSPLHF
TGTGCCAGCAACCCAGGGGAGTTTTTTAATTCACCCCTCCACTTT
>TRBD1|TRBJ1-5|TRBV5-1|NA
CASSLEGAGQPQHF
TGCGCCAGCAGCTTGGAGGGGGCAGGTCAGCCCCAGCATTTT
>NA|TRBJ2-5|TRBV7-2|NA
CASNPTGGRETQYF
TGTGCCAGCAACCCAACGGGGGGCCGGGAGACCCAGTACTTC
>NA|TRBJ1-4|TRBV19|NA
CASSAGGVANEKLFF
TGTGCCAGTAGTGCTGGGGGGGTTGCCAATGAAAAACTGTTTTTT
>TRBD1|TRBJ1-1|TRBV10-3|NA
CAISESVAGTGSPEAFF
TGTGCCATCAGTGAATCCGTTGCCGGGACAGGGAGCCCTGAAGCTTTCTTT
>NA|TRBJ2-5|TRBV9|NA
CASSDADRGGSETQYF
TGTGCCAGCAGCGACGCCGACAGGGGAGGGTCAGAGACCCAGTACTTC
>TRBD2|TRBJ2-7|TRBV7-2|NA
CASSDQKGLAGRSYEQYF
TGTGCCAGCAGCGATCAGAAAGGACTAGCGGGTCGCTCCTACGAGCAGTACTTC
>TRBD2|TRBJ2-1|TRBV12-5|NA
CASGSIVAGGRINEQFF
TGTGCTAGTGGTTCCATCGTAGCGGGGGGGCGTATCAATGAGCAGTTCTTC
>NA|TRBJ1-5|TRBV18|NA
CATGADSNQPQHF
TGTGCCACAGGGGCAGATAGCAATCAGCCCCAGCATTTT
>NA|TRBJ1-2|TRBV6-5|NA
CASRGAYGYTF
TGTGCCAGCAGGGGGGCCTATGGCTACACCTTC
>NA|TRBJ1-1|TRBV29-1|NA
CSVEVGHLMNTEAFF
TGCAGCGTTGAAGTGGGGCACCTGATGAACACTGAAGCTTTCTTT
>NA|TRBJ1-1|TRBV18|NA
CASSRDRSGGSTTEAFF
TGTGCCAGCTCACGAGACAGATCTGGGGGGTCGACCACTGAAGCTTTCTTT
>TRBD1|TRBJ1-3|TRBV6-5|NA
CASSYSGTVGNTIYF
TGTGCCAGCAGTTACTCAGGGACAGTTGGAAACACCATATATTTT
>NA|TRBJ2-2|TRBV30|NA
CAWSWSNTGELFF
TGTGCCTGGAGTTGGAGTAACACCGGGGAGCTGTTTTTT
>TRBD2|TRBJ2-1|TRBV7-3|NA
CASSNRGTSGGQAYNEQFF
TGTGCCAGCAGCAATCGTGGGACTAGCGGGGGGCAAGCCTACAATGAGCAGTTCTTC
>NA|TRBJ1-2|TRBV7-3|NA
CASSPDRGYGYTF
TGTGCCAGCAGCCCAGACAGAGGCTATGGCTACACCTTC